This is a list of T cell receptor beta chains from one sample in a study of Ad26.COV2.S vaccination and SARS-CoV-2 variants. Using immunoSEQ multiplex PCR, the repertoire was profiled, and TCRdb retains in-frame clones only, with some absent. The sample lists under 250,000 clones, around 90% occurring once. The source was peripheral blood, collected in a trial of Ad26.COV2.S vaccine versus placebo. These receptors originate from a person aged 18 to 65 who received the Ad26.COV2.S COVID-19 vaccine or a placebo. Each CDR3 is given without its conserved first and last residue. Not every row has a clone size; where given, it reads once, few, many or a size class.

CDR3 protein	clone size	V gene	J gene
ASSEPRTGGSEAF	-	TRBV2	TRBJ1-1
ASSLNGDLWEQF	-	TRBV5-6	TRBJ2-1
ASSLGTGGTNEKLF	once	TRBV7-7	TRBJ1-4
ASSPLWTRRETQY	-	TRBV4-3	TRBJ2-5
AISDGTTNEQF	-	TRBV10-3	TRBJ2-1
ASSPRWKSERSNTEAF	-	TRBV18	TRBJ1-1
ASSQPGGYNSPLH	-	TRBV4-2	TRBJ1-6
ASSFGATPYEQY	many	TRBV5-6	TRBJ2-7
ASSSRTEAF	few	TRBV19	TRBJ1-1
ASSQYPPAGATNEQF	-	TRBV4-3	TRBJ2-1
ASSSGQANEQF	-	TRBV6-6	TRBJ2-1